The entry that follows covers one T cell receptor beta chain sequence. Its antigen is unknown. V was pared by 6 bases and J by 2 bases, with 0 bases of the junction left unmatched. From germline, CDR1 is ENHRY and CDR2 SYGVKD. This CDR3 spans 13 amino acids. This record belongs to a study of cytomegalovirus exposure and HLA in healthy donors. Using immunoSEQ multiplex PCR, the repertoire was profiled, and TCRdb retains in-frame clones only, with some absent. The sample carries 160,000 or so clones, around 87% recorded once. Points from the study as a whole: A classifier reportedly called cytomegalovirus status with high sensitivity and specificity.

The sequencing input was PBMCs. The origin of this receptor is a woman in her 30s in good health and CMV-seronegative. This chain joins TRBV10-3 and TRBJ2-1; 8 bases line up with TRBD2. The CDR3 loop is CAISGGAYNEQFF. CDR3 nucleotides: TGTGCCATCAGCGGGGGGGCCTACAATGAGCAGTTCTTC.